This TCR beta chain was captured by sequencing in a study of T cell changes during pregnancy in multiple sclerosis. The CDR3 is 16 residues long. Germline V gene data show CDR1 as LNHDA and CDR2 as SQIVND (reference sequence). The V and J ends lost 6 bases and 1 base respectively, with 16 bases between them. The table came from immunoSEQ multiplex PCR; TCRdb's copy has only in-frame clones and leaves some out. The sample carries approximately 40,000 clones, around nine tenths recorded once. The receptor was isolated from a female donor with multiple sclerosis, enrolled in a pregnancy study. The material was CD8+ T cells from peripheral blood mononuclear cells, obtained in the third trimester of pregnancy. J is TRBJ2-4 and V is TRBV19; D may be TRBD2 (6 bases). The CDR3 coding sequence is TGTGCCAGTAGGGCCCAGTGGGGGGTGGCCAAAAACATTCAGTACTTC. Its translation: CASRAQWGVAKNIQYF. The complete variable domain, with remaining parts taken from reference TRBV19 and TRBJ2-4, reads DGGITQSPKYLFRKEGQNVTLSCEQNLNHDAMYWYRQDPGQGLRLIYYSQIVNDFQKGDIAEGYSVSREKKESFPLTVTSAQKNPTAFYLCASRAQWGVAKNIQYFGAGTRLSVL.